This TCR beta chain was documented in a study of T cells in Graves' hyperthyroidism and ophthalmopathy. In germline, CDR1 is SGHAT, CDR2 FQNNGV. This CDR3 has 13 residues. Study outcomes and limitations: Most clonotypes expanded in thyroid above 0.001 were likewise present in blood.

Concerning this clonotype: The antigen is not known. Germline and junction disagree at one end, which may indicate a read error.

There were TCR beta CDR3 regions amplified from RNA transcripts. RT-PCR in the first round (using the HTBI primer set) targeted the TCR CDR3. Each CDR3 protein is one row after TCRdb ran MiXCR on the multiplex PCR reads. The data contain hundreds of thousands of distinct CDR3 sequences, 20% of them singletons. This rearrangement joins TRBV11-2 to TRBJ1-4; possibly TRBD1 for D (6 bases). Sample: blood. The TCR originated in a man between 35 and 55 years old with Graves' ophthalmopathy. CDR3 nucleotide sequence: TGTACCAGCAGCTTAGATCGGGGGGCGCGACTGTTTTTT. Translating gives CTSSLDRGARLFF.